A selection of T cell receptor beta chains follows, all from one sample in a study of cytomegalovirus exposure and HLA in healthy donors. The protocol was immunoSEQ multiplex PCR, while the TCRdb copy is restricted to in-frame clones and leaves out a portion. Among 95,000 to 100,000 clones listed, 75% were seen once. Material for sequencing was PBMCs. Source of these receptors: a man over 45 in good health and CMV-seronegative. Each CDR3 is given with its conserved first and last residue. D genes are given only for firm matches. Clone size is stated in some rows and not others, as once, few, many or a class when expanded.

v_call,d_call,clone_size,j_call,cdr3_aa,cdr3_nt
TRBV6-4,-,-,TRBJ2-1,CASSEVALGGVEQFF,TGTGCCAGCAGTGAAGTGGCCCTCGGCGGAGTTGAGCAGTTCTTC
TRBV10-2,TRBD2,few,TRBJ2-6,CASSGTSGGGLKANVLTF,TGCGCCAGCAGCGGGACTAGCGGGGGGGGTCTAAAGGCCAACGTCCTGACTTTC
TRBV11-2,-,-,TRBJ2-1,CASSLDSPREFF,TGTGCCAGCAGCTTAGATAGCCCCCGCGAGTTCTTC
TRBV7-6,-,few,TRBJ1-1,CASSPTLNTEAFF,TGTGCCAGCAGCCCGACTTTGAACACTGAAGCTTTCTTT
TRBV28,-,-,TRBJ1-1,CASSLRGTSEAFF,TGTGCCAGCAGTTTAAGGGGAACAAGTGAAGCTTTCTTT
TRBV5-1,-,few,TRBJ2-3,CASRGEADTQYF,TGCGCCAGCAGGGGGGAGGCAGATACGCAGTATTTT
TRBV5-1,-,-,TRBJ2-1,CASSQERGSSYNEQFF,TGCGCCAGCAGCCAGGAGAGAGGGAGCTCCTACAATGAGCAGTTCTTC
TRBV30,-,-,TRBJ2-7,CAWSSRIFYEQYF,TGTGCCTGGAGCTCTAGGATTTTCTACGAGCAGTACTTC
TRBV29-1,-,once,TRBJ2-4,CSVVRRNIQYF,TGCAGCGTTGTTAGGAGAAACATTCAGTACTTC
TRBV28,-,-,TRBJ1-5,CASISDTHQPQHF,TGTGCCAGCATATCGGACACCCATCAGCCCCAGCATTTT
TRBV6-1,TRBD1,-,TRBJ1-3,CASSTGAGNTIYF,TGTGCCAGCAGTACAGGGGCTGGAAACACCATATATTTT
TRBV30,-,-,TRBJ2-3,CAWHTSEDTQYF,TGTGCCTGGCACACGAGCGAAGATACGCAGTATTTT
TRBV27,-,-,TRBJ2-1,CASSLNPANEQFF,TGTGCCAGCAGTTTAAACCCCGCGAATGAGCAGTTCTTC
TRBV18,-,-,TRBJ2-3,CASSLIPGAGTDTQYF,TGTGCCAGCTCACTTATTCCCGGGGCGGGAACAGATACGCAGTATTTT
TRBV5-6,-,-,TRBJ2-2,CASSLGLPGGGELFF,TGTGCCAGCAGCTTGGGACTACCGGGCGGAGGGGAGCTGTTTTTT
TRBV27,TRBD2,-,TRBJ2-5,CASSLRREGSGETQYF,TGTGCCAGCAGTTTGAGGCGGGAGGGCTCTGGAGAGACCCAGTACTTC
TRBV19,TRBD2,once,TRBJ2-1,CASSSPTSGRGNEQFF,TGTGCCAGTAGTTCGCCCACTAGCGGGAGAGGGAATGAGCAGTTCTTC
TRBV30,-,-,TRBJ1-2,CAWTPGARYGYTF,TGTGCCTGGACCCCAGGGGCGAGGTATGGCTACACCTTC
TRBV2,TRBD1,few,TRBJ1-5,CASSERGQGSLAQHF,TGTGCCAGCAGTGAACGCGGACAGGGTTCGTTGGCCCAGCATTTT
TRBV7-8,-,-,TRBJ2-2,CASSPPIAGELFF,TGTGCCAGCAGCCCACCAATAGCCGGGGAGCTGTTTTTT
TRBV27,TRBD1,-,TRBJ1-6,CASSLSRYQTTGGVSPLHF,TGTGCCAGCAGTTTATCGCGATACCAGACGACAGGGGGTGTCTCACCCCTCCACTTT
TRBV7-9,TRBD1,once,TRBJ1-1,CASSLGDRGGYLNTEAFF,TGTGCCAGCAGCTTAGGGGACAGGGGCGGATATCTGAACACCGAAGCTTTCTTT
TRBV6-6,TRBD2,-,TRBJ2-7,CASSIQGTSGTQVYF,TGTGCCAGCAGCATTCAGGGGACTAGCGGAACGCAGGTGTACTTC
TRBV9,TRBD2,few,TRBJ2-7,CASSFSGGAEQYF,TGTGCCAGCAGCTTTAGCGGGGGGGCGGAGCAGTACTTC
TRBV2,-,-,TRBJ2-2,CASKRGTTGELFF,TGTGCCAGCAAAAGGGGGACCACCGGGGAGCTGTTTTTT
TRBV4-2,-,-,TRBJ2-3,CASSQDLLRGSTDTQYF,TGTGCCAGCAGCCAAGATTTGCTTCGCGGAAGCACAGATACGCAGTATTTT
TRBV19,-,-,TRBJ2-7,CASSMDRDYEQYF,TGTGCCAGTAGTATGGACAGAGACTACGAGCAGTACTTC
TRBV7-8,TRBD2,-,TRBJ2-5,CASSPTRGGSRETQYF,TGTGCCAGCAGCCCCACACGGGGGGGCAGTAGGGAGACCCAGTACTTC
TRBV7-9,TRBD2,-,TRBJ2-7,CASTKTGTNYEQYF,TGTGCCAGCACCAAAACGGGGACTAACTACGAGCAGTACTTC
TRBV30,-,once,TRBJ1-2,CAWTDGANYGYTF,TGTGCCTGGACAGACGGGGCTAACTATGGCTACACCTTC
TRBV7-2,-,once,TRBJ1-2,CASSLEGLRYGYTF,TGTGCCAGCAGCTTAGAGGGACTGCGTTATGGCTACACCTTC
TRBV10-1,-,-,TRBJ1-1,CASSESGAGVTEAFF,TGCGCCAGCAGTGAGTCCGGGGCAGGGGTCACTGAAGCTTTCTTT
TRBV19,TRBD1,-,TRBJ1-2,CASSPQGGDYGYTF,TGTGCCAGTAGTCCCCAAGGGGGCGACTATGGCTACACCTTC
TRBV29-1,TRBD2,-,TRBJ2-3,CSVPGLAGGVIDTQYF,TGCAGCGTACCGGGACTAGCGGGGGGGGTCATAGATACGCAGTATTTT
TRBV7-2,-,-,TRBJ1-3,CASSSMAGNHDTIYF,TGTGCCAGCAGCTCGATGGCGGGAAATCATGACACCATATATTTT
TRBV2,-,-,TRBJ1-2,CASSPQGLNGYTF,TGTGCCAGCAGTCCCCAGGGGCTTAATGGCTACACCTTC
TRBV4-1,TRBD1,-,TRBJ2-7,CASSLNRGSYEQYF,TGCGCCAGCAGCCTTAACAGGGGATCCTACGAGCAGTACTTC
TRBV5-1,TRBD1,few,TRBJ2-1,CASSRGQENNEQFF,TGCGCCAGCAGCAGGGGACAGGAGAACAATGAGCAGTTCTTC
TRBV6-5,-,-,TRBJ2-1,CASSRNYEQFF,TGTGCCAGCAGCCGAAACTATGAGCAGTTCTTC
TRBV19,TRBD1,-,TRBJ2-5,CASTIGPGQVLYF,TGTGCCAGTACCATCGGCCCGGGACAGGTCTTGTACTTC
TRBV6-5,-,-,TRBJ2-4,CASSQRTVRDIQYF,TGTGCCAGCAGTCAAAGGACAGTGAGGGACATTCAGTACTTC
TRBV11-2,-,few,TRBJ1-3,CASNVALGSGNTIYF,TGTGCCAGCAACGTGGCTCTTGGCTCTGGAAACACCATATATTTT
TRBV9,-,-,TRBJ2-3,CASSVAQDTQYF,TGTGCCAGCAGCGTAGCGCAGGATACGCAGTATTTT
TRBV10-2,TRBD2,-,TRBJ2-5,CASRGSGRAEETQYF,TGCGCCAGCAGAGGTAGCGGGAGGGCCGAAGAGACCCAGTACTTC
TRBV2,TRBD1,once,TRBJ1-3,CASRYEDRGDTIYF,TGTGCCAGCAGATACGAGGACAGGGGTGACACCATATATTTT
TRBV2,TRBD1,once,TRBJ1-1,CASKAQGINTEAFF,TGTGCCAGCAAAGCACAGGGGATAAACACTGAAGCTTTCTTT
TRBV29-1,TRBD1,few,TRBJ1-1,CSVQGATNTEAFF,TGCAGCGTTCAGGGGGCTACGAACACTGAAGCTTTCTTT
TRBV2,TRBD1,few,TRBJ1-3,CASTPTGLGNTIYF,TGTGCCAGTACCCCGACAGGGCTCGGAAACACCATATATTTT
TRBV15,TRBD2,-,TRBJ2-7,CATRLGTSGSYEQYF,TGTGCCACCAGACTCGGGACTAGCGGGTCCTACGAGCAGTACTTC
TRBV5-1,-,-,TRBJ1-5,CASSLTGNSNQPQHF,TGCGCCAGCAGCTTGACAGGGAATAGCAATCAGCCCCAGCATTTT
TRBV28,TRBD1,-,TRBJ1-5,CASSLTGLGGTEAQHF,TGTGCCAGCAGCTTGACAGGGCTTGGGGGGACTGAGGCCCAGCATTTT
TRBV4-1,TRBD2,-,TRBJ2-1,CASSLAGGSSYNEQFF,TGCGCCAGCAGCCTAGCGGGAGGAAGCTCCTACAATGAGCAGTTCTTC
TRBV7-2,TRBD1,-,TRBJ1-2,CASSLDRGHNYGYTF,TGTGCCAGCAGCCTAGACAGGGGCCATAACTATGGCTACACCTTC
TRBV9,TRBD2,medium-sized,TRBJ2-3,CASSGAGSSTDTQYF,TGTGCCAGCAGCGGAGCGGGGTCTAGCACAGATACGCAGTATTTT